Reported below is one T cell receptor beta chain. No antigen is known for it. No qualities accompany the bases; no much larger clone lies one base away. This record comes from a study of vaccination effects on CD4 cells after COVID-19 (dated by TCRdb to 2021 to 2024). About the investigation overall: The ViraFEST assay stimulated PBMC with viral peptide pools and then used TCR sequencing to identify antigen-specific CD4+ T cell clonotypes by expansion. Participants received two doses of either the BNT162b2 or the mRNA-1273 mRNA SARS-CoV-2 vaccine. The full study included 10 COVID-19 convalescent patients and a few SARS-CoV-2-naive healthy vaccine recipients. Pre-vaccine samples were collected from a couple of convalescent patients 16 days and one week before the first dose, corresponding to 142 and 148 days after COVID-19 diagnosis. Cultures from other donors in the study were sequenced using the Oncomine TCR Beta short-read assay on an Illumina iSeq 100. SARS-CoV-2 spike-specific CD4+ TCR repertoires were compared before and after mRNA vaccination in COVID-19 convalescent patients and in infection-naive vaccine recipients. Each well held under 2.5 million PBMC cultured in IMDM containing approximately 5% human AB serum, 8.5 to 10 IU/ml IL-2 and gentamicin, along with 8 to 10 ug/ml peptides.

Receptor libraries were prepared by the immunoSEQ multiplex PCR assay. DNA from the cultured and isolated CD4+ T cells underwent TCR beta CDR3 sequencing. The original methods were these. The analysis removed non-productive TCR sequences, trimmed reads to the CDR3 region, and retained only CDR3s that were 7 or more amino acids long. Antigen-specific clonotypes were identified with the MANAFEST web app by comparing expansion in peptide wells against reference cultures. Positive clones required FDR<0.05 expansion versus reference and all other wells, odds ratio above 5, and frequency above 0.1% in two replicate wells. Cross-reactive clonotypes were defined as significantly expanded in SARS-CoV-2 spike wells and in at least one common cold coronavirus spike condition. Using the stringdist R package, CDR3 similarity was measured by Levenshtein distance, and unrooted trees were constructed with ape in R 3.6.1. This immuneACCESS table, as held by TCRdb, lists in-frame sequences with V and J called but not all clones. Of the missing ones, under half trace to an unresolved V gene in checked studies; the others have no known cause. D and trimming come from the DNA, and the V and J calls and clone size come from that table. The sample profile shows 45,000 to 60,000 clones; 76% of them were found once. The leading ten clones occupy around 11% of the sample.

Summary of the overall study and its limitations: In convalescent patients, the post-vaccine spike-reactive repertoire consisted mainly of new vaccine-induced clones, largely distinct from infection-induced clones. Limitations of the study were the small number of convalescent patients and the absence of early post-infection timepoints. Marked clonal contraction was observed in both infection-induced and vaccine-induced clones at late post-vaccination timepoints, consistent with waning T cell responses.

After around eleven days of culture, CD4+ T cells were isolated with the EasySep CD4+ T cell isolation kit. Convalescent patients had PCR-confirmed SARS-CoV-2 infection between March and December 2020, before Alpha, Beta and Delta variants emerged in the United States. On days 3 and 7, half of the culture medium was replaced with fresh IL-2-containing medium. Unless noted otherwise, every peptide stimulation condition was grown in triplicate wells. Using Ficoll-Paque Plus gradient centrifugation, PBMC were separated from whole blood and then either used fresh or cryopreserved at -140C. The QIAamp micro DNA kit was used to extract genomic DNA from the cultured CD4+ T cells. This receptor was obtained from a human donor who had a prior SARS-CoV-2 infection. The sequenced sample was CD4+ T cells from PBMCs cultured without peptide, obtained before COVID-19 vaccination.

The CDR3 amino acid sequence is: CAWSARGGVEAFF. The DNA is TGTGCCTGGAGCGCCAGGGGGGGGGTTGAAGCTTTCTTT. The V gene is TRBV30 and the J gene is TRBJ1-1; the junction holds 7 bases that match TRBD1. From the cysteine through the phenylalanine, the CDR3 covers 13 amino acids. Kept here is only the CDR3 DNA, which spans 39 bases and is read in frame from base 1. V trim: 3 bases; J trim: 7 bases; unmatched bases: 8. CDR1 and CDR2 were assigned from the germline V gene (reference sequence) as GTSNPN and SVGIG.